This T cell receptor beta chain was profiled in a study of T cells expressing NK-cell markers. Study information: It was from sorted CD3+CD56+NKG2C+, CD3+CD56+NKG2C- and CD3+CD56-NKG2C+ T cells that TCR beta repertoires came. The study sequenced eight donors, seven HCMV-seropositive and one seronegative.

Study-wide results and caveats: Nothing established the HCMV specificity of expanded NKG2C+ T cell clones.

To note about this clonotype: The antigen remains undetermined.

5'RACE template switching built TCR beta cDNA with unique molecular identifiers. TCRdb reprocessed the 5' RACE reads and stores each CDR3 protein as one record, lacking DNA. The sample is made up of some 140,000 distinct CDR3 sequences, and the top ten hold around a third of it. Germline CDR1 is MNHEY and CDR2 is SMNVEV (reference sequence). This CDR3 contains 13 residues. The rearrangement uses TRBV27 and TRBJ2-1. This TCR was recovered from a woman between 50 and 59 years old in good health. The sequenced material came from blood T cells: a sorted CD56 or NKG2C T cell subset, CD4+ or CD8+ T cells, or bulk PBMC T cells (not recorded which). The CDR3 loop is CASSIAEYNEQFF.